This T cell receptor beta chain emerged from a study of regulatory T cells in long-lasting Graves disease (dated by TCRdb to about 2021). Looking at the study overall: Persistent Graves' disease was defined as antithyroid drug treatment for over 5 years with persistently positive TSH receptor autoantibodies. A total of about 35 samples underwent TCR sequencing, from about 13 patients with persistent Graves' disease and approximately 20 patients with newly diagnosed Graves' disease. Peripheral blood TCR sequencing and RNA sequencing compared persistent Graves' disease patients with newly diagnosed Graves' disease patients. Persistent Graves' disease patients in the clinical cohort had taken antithyroid drugs for 9 to 11 years on average. The study was registered as a clinical trial and conducted in China.

This sample's time point label indicates: persistent/refractory GD, antithyroid drugs over 5 years with positive TRAb. For both TCR sequencing and RNA sequencing, RNA was extracted from PBMCs using TRIzol. The diagnosis of Graves' disease was made according to American Thyroid Association guidelines. Patients for the study were recruited at an endocrinology department in Xi'an, China. Each patient gave approximately 9.7 milliliters of peripheral blood, collected in an EDTA anticoagulant tube. Ficoll Paque Plus density gradient separation was used to isolate PBMCs, and no further T cell sorting was done. An Agilent 2100 Bioanalyzer and agarose gel were used to check RNA quality, and a NanoDrop 2000 was used to measure RNA concentration. Results and caveats for the whole study, not just this receptor: Persistent Graves' disease patients showed lower TCR Shannon entropy and fewer highly expanded clones than newly diagnosed patients, suggesting clonal expansion. Persistent patients shared more public clonotypes among themselves (around 2,500) than newly diagnosed patients did (approximately 870). Only the TCR beta chain was sequenced and analyzed. The authors acknowledged the small sample size as a limitation that may reduce accuracy. Because the primary lesion, thyroid tissue, could not be accessed, the study looked at peripheral blood alone.

To prepare the library, multiplex PCR was applied. TCRdb shows the sequencer as Illumina HiSeq 4000. TCR beta libraries were built with iRepertoire HTBI primers and Arm-PCR amplification of CDR3 regions. Before sequencing, the PCR products went through gel purification. On the authors' methods: Across samples, 55 to 80 TRBV and approximately 15 TRBJ segments were identified and used for gene usage analysis of CDR3 amino acid clonotypes. COPE and FqMerger were used to merge filtered high-quality paired reads into contigs. BLAST was used to align contigs to the IMGT TRBV, TRBD and TRBJ reference genes, and CDR3 was defined following IMGT. Clonotypes above 0.1% frequency were classified as highly expanded clones. Shannon entropy served as the measure of repertoire diversity, while the Gini coefficient captured V-J evenness. Clonotypes shared by more than one individual were considered public. The raw public reads went through TCRdb reprocessing: fastp at Q25, MiXCR clone calling, in-frame beta chains kept. Every CDR3 protein is listed once, alongside the most common genes and DNA of its rows. The V and J calls follow TCRdb's processing rather than the paper's. The sample table records 400,000 to 500,000 distinct CDR3 sequences; 20% to 25% of these occur just once. The ten biggest clones cover 13% to 15% of the sample.

The sample holds many counts of this clonotype. Its antigen is unknown. No per-base quality is available; no much larger clone lies one base away. The sequencing used peripheral blood mononuclear cells (PBMCs), collected when the disease was refractory, from a patient treated with antithyroid drugs. The receptor was derived from a female donor with Graves disease.

The CDR3 corresponds to CASGTSGSGGQETQYF. The DNA is as follows: TGTGCCAGTGGGACTAGCGGGAGTGGAGGGCAAGAGACCCAGTACTTC. Rearrangement joined TRBV28 to TRBJ2-5; TRBD2 matches 14 bases in the middle. Counted from cysteine to phenylalanine, this CDR3 has 16 amino acids. Of all the DNA, just the CDR3 is kept, 48 bases in frame from base 1. Ends trimmed: V by 9 bases, J by 2 bases; bases unmatched to a gene: 8. The germline V gene encodes CDR1 MDHEN and CDR2 SYDVKM.